Following are 5 T cell receptor beta chains from one sample sequenced in a study of blood T cell repertoires in COVID-19. Using immunoSEQ multiplex PCR, the repertoire was profiled, and TCRdb retains in-frame clones only, with some absent. The sample has approximately 80,000 clones, around 90% seen once. Sequencing was performed on peripheral blood. The receptors here all came from a human donor in a cohort sampled during active COVID-19.

This clone is a singleton in its sample. The chain joins TRBV6-2 or TRBV6-3 to TRBJ2-1; D perhaps matches TRBD1 (5 bases). Germline loops: CDR1 MNHEY, CDR2 SVGEGT. This CDR3 has 14 residues. V was shortened by 4 bases and J by 12 bases, with 19 bases between the two germline ends. The CDR3 bases are TGTGCCAGCAGTTTATACCCACAGGCAAAAGGGCAGTTCTTC. Its translation: CASSLYPQAKGQFF.

This clone was seen once. The V and J genes are TRBV7-8 and TRBJ2-7; D might be TRBD1 (5 bases). The germline V gene has CDR1 SGHVS and CDR2 FQNEAQ. The CDR3 contains 13 residues. Trimming pared 0 bases from V and 6 bases from J, leaving 9 bases between. In DNA form, the CDR3 reads TGTGCCAGCAGCTTAGCCAGGGTCGGCGAGCAGTACTTC. The encoded protein is CASSLARVGEQYF.

The chain recombines TRBV4-1 with TRBJ2-5; 9 nucleotides agree with TRBD1. The CDR3 extends over 17 amino acids. Germline lookup yields CDR1 MGHRA and CDR2 YSYEKL. Trimming removed 3 bases from V and 5 bases from J; junction bases left unmatched: 13. This CDR3 reads CASSQTGGYVGRETQYF. DNA of the CDR3: TGCGCCAGCAGCCAGACAGGGGGTTATGTGGGACGGGAGACCCAGTACTTC.

CDR3 coding DNA: TGTGCCAGCAGCTTGGGGACTAGCTACAATGAGCAGTTCTTC. Protein: CASSLGTSYNEQFF. The chain is built from TRBV7-3 and TRBJ2-1; 8 positions agree with TRBD2. The length of the CDR3 is 14 residues. V shed 3 bases and J 3 bases; nucleotides not matched to a gene: 1. Per germline, CDR1 SGHTA and CDR2 FQGTGA.

The chain carries TRBV21-1 and TRBJ1-5; the D call TRBD1 from the table was never checked on the DNA. TRBV21-1 is a pseudogene segment. This CDR3 comprises 17 residues. In DNA form, the CDR3 reads TGTGCCAGCAGCCTCTCGCATGACAGGGCGGGCAATCAGCCCCAGCATTTT. This sequence encodes CASSLSHDRAGNQPQHF.